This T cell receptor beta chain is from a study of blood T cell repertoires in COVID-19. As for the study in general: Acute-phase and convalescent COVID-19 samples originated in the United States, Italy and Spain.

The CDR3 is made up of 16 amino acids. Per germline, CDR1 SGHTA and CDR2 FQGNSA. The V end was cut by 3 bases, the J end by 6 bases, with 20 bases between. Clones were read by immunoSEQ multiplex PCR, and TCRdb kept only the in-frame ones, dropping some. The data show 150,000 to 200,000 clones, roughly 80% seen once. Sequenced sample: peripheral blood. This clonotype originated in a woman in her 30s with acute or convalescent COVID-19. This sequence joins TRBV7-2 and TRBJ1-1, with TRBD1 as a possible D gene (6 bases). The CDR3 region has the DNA TGTGCCAGCAGCTTCTCGGACAGTCAAACAGTAGCTGAAGCTTTCTTT. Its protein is CASSFSDSQTVAEAFF. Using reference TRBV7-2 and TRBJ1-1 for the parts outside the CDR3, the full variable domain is GAGVSQSPSNKVTEKGKDVELRCDPISGHTALYWYRQSLGQGLEFLIYFQGNSAPDKSGLPSDRFSAERTGGSVSTLTIQRTQQEDSAVYLCASSFSDSQTVAEAFFGQGTRLTVV.